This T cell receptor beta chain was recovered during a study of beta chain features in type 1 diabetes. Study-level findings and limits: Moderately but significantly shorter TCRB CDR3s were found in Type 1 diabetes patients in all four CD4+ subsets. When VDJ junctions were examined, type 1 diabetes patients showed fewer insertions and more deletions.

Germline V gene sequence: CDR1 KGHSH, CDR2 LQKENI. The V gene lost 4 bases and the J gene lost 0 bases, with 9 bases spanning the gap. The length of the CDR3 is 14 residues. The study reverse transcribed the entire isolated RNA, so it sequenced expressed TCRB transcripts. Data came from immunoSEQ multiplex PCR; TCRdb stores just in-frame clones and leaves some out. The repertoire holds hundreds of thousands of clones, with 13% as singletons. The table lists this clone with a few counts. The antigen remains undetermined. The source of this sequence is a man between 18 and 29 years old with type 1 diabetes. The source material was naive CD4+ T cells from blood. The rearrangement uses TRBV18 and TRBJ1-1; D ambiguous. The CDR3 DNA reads TGTGCCAGCTCACTGCAGCCCATGAACACTGAAGCTTTCTTT. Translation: CASSLQPMNTEAFF.